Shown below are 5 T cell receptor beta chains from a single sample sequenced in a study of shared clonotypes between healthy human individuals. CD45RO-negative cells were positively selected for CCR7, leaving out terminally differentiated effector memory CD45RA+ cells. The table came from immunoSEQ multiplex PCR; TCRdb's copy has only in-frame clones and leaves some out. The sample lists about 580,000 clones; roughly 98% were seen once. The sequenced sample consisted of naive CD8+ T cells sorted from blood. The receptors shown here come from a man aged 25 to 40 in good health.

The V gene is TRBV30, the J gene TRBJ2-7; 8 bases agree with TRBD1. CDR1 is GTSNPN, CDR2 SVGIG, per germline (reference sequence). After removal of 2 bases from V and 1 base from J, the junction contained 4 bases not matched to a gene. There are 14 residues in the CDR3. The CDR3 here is CAWSKGTGSYEQYF. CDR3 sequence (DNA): TGTGCCTGGAGTAAAGGGACAGGATCCTACGAGCAGTACTTC. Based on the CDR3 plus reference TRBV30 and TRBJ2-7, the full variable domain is SQTIHQWPATLVQPVGSPLSLECTVEGTSNPNLYWYRQAAGRGLQLLFYSVGIGQISSEVPQNLSASRPQDRQFILSSKKLLLSDSGFYLCAWSKGTGSYEQYFGPGTRLTVT.

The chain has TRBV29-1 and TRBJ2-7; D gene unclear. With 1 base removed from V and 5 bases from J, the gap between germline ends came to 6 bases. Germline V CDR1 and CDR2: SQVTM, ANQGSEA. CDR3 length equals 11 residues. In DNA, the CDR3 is TGCAGCGTTGAAGGGAGCGACGAGCAGTACTTC. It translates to CSVEGSDEQYF.

This CDR3 is CASSTDSGGSEKLFF. CDR3 in DNA: TGTGCCAGTAGTACGGACTCAGGGGGTTCAGAAAAACTGTTTTTT. This chain joins TRBV19 and TRBJ1-4; 7 bases agree with TRBD1. V dropped 4 bases and J dropped 8; count of bases not matched to a gene: 10. The CDR3 runs to 15 residues. Germline V gene sequence: CDR1 LNHDA, CDR2 SQIVND (reference sequence).

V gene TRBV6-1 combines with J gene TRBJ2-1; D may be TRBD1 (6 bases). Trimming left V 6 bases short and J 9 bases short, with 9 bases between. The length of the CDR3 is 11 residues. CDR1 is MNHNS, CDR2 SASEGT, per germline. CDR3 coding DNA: TGTGCCAGCAGAACAGGGATTGAGCAGTTCTTC. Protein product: CASRTGIEQFF.

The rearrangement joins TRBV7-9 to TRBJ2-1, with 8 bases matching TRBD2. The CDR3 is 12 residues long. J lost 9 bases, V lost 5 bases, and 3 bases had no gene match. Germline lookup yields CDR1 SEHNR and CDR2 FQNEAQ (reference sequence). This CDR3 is CASSAGGREQFF. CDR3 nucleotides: TGTGCCAGCAGCGCGGGGGGTCGTGAGCAGTTCTTC.